Below, 5 T cell receptor beta chains from the same sample are listed, as sequenced in a study of control samples from healthy donors and cancer patients. Sequenced by immunoSEQ multiplex PCR; TCRdb stores in-frame clones only, minus some. The sample lists around 75,000 clones; roughly 92% were seen once. The sequenced material came from blood. Receptor source: a woman in her sixties or seventies in good health.

Only a few counts were recorded for this clone. V and J are TRBV6-5 and TRBJ1-5; TRBD1 might be the D (5 bases). V lost 4 bases and J lost 4, with 14 bases in between. Germline V lookup: CDR1 MNHEY, CDR2 SVGAGI. The CDR3 runs to 15 residues. The DNA of the CDR3 is TGTGCCAGCAGTTCTCGAGCAGGGAGGAATCAGCCCCAGCATTTT. Translation: CASSSRAGRNQPQHF.

V and J are TRBV9 and TRBJ2-2; 14 bases line up with TRBD2. The J segment lost 3 bases and the V segment lost 0 bases, leaving 4 bases of the junction unmatched. CDR3 size: 18 residues. Germline V CDR1 and CDR2: SGDLS, YYNGEE. CDR3: CASSVGLAGGPDTGELFF. The CDR3 coding sequence is TGTGCCAGCAGCGTAGGACTAGCGGGAGGGCCGGACACCGGGGAGCTGTTTTTT.

V usage is TRBV28 and J usage is TRBJ2-7; TRBD2 matches 8 bases. CDR1 and CDR2 from the germline V gene are MDHEN and SYDVKM. CDR3 length: 15 amino acids. Germline trimming cut 4 bases from V and 4 bases from J; bases unmatched to any gene: 9. The CDR3, as DNA: TGTGCCAGCAGTTCTCCGGGGACTAGTAGATACGAGCAGTACTTC. The encoded protein is CASSSPGTSRYEQYF.

The rearrangement uses TRBV21-1 and TRBJ2-4; the table gives TRBD2 as D, unverified against the DNA. TRBV21-1 is a pseudogene segment. This CDR3 contains 16 residues. This chain's CDR3 is CASSKRGGPSKNIQYF. The CDR3 DNA reads as TGTGCCAGCAGCAAACGGGGGGGGCCATCGAAAAACATTCAGTACTTC.

This clone has only a few counts. This chain links TRBV27 with TRBJ1-6; TRBD1 aligns across 11 bases. Germline V CDR1 and CDR2: MNHEY, SMNVEV (reference sequence). Trimming cost V 6 bases and J 7 bases; bases outside gene matches: 5. The CDR3 has 15 amino acids. CDR3 in DNA: TGTGCCAGCAGGGCCGGGACAGGGGGAAATTCACCCCTCCACTTT. It yields the protein CASRAGTGGNSPLHF.